This T cell receptor beta chain emerged from a study of T-cell reconstitution after alpha-beta-depleted transplantation in children. This clonotype occurred many times. Unique molecular identifiers were incorporated when the TCRbeta library was constructed. TCRdb reprocessed the PCR reads via MiXCR and lists one record per CDR3 protein. The sample has some 240,000 distinct CDR3 sequences; approximately 9.8% are singletons. From germline, CDR1 is SGHVS and CDR2 FQNEAQ. The CDR3 extends over 15 amino acids. V trimming: 1 base; J trimming: 9 bases; junction bases outside the gene matches: 9. The chain combines TRBV7-8 with TRBJ2-4; 7 nucleotides align to TRBD2. The source was PBMCs from the stem cell graft donor, collected from the stem cell graft. This sequence was found in a human donor who donated a stem cell graft to a child with SCID. The CDR3 here is CASSLVGGGVGIQYF. The CDR3 bases are TGTGCCAGCAGCTTAGTGGGGGGGGGAGTTGGCATTCAGTACTTC.